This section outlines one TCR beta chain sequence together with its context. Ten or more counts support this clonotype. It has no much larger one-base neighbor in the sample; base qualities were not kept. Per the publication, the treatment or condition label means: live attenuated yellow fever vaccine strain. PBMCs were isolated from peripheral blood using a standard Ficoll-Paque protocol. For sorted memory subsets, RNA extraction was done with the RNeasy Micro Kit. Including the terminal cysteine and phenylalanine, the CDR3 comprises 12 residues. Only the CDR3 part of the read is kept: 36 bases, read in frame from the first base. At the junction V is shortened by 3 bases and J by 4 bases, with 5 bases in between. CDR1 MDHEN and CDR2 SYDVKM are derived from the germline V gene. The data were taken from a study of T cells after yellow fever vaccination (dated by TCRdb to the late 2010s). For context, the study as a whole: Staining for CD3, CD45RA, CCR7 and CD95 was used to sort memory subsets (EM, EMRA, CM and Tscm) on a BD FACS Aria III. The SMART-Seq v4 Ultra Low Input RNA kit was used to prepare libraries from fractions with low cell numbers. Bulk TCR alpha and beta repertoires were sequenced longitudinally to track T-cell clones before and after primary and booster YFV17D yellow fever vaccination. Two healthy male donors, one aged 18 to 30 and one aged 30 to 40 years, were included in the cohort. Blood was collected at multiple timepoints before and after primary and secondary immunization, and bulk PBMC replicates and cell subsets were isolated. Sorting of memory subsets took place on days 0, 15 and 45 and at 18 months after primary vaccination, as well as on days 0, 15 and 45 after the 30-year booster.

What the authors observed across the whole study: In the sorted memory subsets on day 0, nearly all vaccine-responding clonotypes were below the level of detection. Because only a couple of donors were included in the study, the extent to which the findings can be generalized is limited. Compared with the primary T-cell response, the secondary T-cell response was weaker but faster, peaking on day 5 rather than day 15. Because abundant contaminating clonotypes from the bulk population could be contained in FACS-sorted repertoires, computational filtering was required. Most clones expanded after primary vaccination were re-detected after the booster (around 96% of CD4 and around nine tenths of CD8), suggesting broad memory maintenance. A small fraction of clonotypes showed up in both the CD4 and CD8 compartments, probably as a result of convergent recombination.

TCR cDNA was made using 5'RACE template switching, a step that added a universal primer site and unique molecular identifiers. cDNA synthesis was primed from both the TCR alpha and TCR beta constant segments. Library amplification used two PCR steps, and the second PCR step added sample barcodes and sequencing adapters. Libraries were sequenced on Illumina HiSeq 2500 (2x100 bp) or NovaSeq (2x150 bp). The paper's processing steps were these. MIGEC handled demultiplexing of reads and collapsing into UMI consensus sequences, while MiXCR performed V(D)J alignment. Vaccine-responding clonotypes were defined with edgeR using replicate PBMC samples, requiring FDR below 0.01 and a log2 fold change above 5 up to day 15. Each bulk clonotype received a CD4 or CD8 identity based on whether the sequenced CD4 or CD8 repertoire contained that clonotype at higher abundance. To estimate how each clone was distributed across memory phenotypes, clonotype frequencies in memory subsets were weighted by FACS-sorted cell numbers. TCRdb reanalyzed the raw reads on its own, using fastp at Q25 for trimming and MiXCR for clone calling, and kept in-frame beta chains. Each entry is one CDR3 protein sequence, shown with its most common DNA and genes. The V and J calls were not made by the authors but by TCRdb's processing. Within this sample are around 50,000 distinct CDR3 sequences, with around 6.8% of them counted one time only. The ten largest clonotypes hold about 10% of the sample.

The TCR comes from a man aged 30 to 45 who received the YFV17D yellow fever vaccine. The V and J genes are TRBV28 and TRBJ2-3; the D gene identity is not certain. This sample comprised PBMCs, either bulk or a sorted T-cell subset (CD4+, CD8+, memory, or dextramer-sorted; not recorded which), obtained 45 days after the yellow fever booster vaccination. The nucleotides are TGTGCCAGCAGTTTTTTCGCAGATACGCAGTATTTT. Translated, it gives CASSFFADTQYF.